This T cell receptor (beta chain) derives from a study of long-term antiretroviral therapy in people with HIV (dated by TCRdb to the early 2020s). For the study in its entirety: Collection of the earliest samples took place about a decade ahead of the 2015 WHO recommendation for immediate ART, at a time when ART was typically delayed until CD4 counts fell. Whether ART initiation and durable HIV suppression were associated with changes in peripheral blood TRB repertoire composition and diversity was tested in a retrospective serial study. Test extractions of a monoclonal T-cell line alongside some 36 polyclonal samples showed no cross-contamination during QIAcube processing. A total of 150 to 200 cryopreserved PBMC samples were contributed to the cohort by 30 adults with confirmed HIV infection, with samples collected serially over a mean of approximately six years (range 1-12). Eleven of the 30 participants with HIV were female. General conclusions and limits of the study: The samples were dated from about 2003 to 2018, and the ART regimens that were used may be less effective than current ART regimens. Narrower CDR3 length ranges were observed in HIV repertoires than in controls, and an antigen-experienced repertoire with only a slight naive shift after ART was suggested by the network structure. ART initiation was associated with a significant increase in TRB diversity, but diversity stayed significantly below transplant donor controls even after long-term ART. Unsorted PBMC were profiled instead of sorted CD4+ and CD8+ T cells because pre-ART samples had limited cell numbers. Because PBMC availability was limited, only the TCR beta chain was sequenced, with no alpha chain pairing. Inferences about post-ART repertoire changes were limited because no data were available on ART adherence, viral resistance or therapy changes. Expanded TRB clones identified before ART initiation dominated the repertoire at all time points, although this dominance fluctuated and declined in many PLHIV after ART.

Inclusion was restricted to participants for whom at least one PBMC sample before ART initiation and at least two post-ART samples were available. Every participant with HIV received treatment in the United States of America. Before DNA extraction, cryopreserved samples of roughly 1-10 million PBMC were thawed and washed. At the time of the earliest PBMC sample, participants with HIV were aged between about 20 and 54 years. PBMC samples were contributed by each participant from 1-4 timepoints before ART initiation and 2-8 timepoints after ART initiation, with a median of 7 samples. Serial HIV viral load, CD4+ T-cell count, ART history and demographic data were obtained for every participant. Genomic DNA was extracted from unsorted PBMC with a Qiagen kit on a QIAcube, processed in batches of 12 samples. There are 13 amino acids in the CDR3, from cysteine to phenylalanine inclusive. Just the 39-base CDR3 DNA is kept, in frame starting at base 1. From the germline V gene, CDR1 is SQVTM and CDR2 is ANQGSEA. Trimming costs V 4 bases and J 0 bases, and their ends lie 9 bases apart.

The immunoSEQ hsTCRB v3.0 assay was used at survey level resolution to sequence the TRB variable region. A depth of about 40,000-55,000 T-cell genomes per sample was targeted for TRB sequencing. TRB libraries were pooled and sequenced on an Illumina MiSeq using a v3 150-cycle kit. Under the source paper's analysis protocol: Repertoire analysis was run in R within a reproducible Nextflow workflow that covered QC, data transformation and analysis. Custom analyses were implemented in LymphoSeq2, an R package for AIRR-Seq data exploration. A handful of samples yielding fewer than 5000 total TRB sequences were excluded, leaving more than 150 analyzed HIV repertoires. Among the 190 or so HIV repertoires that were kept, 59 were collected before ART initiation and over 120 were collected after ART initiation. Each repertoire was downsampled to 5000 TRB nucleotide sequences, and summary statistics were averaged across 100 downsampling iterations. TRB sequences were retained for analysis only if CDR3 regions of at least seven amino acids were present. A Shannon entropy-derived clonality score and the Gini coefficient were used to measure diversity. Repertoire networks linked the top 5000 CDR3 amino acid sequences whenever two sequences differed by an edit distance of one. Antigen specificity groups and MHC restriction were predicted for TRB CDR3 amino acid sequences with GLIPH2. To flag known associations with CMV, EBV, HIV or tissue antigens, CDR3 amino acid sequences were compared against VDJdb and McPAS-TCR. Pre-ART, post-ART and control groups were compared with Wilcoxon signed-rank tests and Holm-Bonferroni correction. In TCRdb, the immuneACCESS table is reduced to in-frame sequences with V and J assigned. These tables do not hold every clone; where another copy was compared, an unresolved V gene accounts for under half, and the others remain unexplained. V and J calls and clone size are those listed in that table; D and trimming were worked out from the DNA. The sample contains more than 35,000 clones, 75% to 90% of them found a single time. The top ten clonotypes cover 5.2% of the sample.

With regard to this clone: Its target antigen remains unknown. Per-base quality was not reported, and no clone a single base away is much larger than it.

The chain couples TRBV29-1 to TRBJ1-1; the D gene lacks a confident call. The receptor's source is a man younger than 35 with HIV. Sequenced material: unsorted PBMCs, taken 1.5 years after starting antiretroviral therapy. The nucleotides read TGCAGCGTTGCTCAATCCCTGAACACTGAAGCTTTCTTT. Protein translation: CSVAQSLNTEAFF.